This is a list of T cell receptor beta chains from one sample in a study of T cell responses to AZD1222 COVID-19 vaccine. The protocol was immunoSEQ multiplex PCR, while the TCRdb copy is restricted to in-frame clones and leaves out a portion. The table shows approximately 160,000 clones, with just under 95% occurring only once. The specimen was peripheral blood, collected on day 0 of AZD1222 vaccination. These receptors were taken from an adult in good health. CDR3s include the opening cysteine and the closing phenylalanine or tryptophan. The order of the fields is clone size, D gene, J gene, V gene, CDR3 protein, CDR3 DNA. The D gene is left open where the match is weak. For some rows the clone size is stated as once, few or many, or as a class when expanded; others skip it.

abundance: .; d_gene: TRBD1; j_gene: TRBJ1-2; v_gene: TRBV30; CDR3aa: CAWSALLTGGYGYTF; CDR3nt: TGTGCCTGGAGTGCCCTCCTGACAGGGGGGTATGGCTACACCTTC
abundance: once; d_gene: .; j_gene: TRBJ2-1; v_gene: TRBV30; CDR3aa: CAWVGTNNEQFF; CDR3nt: TGTGCCTGGGTCGGTACCAACAATGAGCAGTTCTTC
abundance: .; d_gene: TRBD2; j_gene: TRBJ2-1; v_gene: TRBV6-5; CDR3aa: CASSWSTSGVQFF; CDR3nt: TGTGCCAGCAGTTGGTCAACTAGCGGGGTTCAGTTCTTC
abundance: .; d_gene: TRBD2; j_gene: TRBJ2-7; v_gene: TRBV18; CDR3aa: CASSPPGLAGGREQYF; CDR3nt: TGTGCCAGCTCACCACCTGGACTAGCGGGGGGGCGGGAGCAGTACTTC
abundance: .; d_gene: .; j_gene: TRBJ1-6; v_gene: TRBV3-1/TRBV3-2; CDR3aa: CASSQGRDSPLHF; CDR3nt: TGTGCCAGCAGCCAAGGGAGAGACTCACCCCTCCACTTT
abundance: .; d_gene: .; j_gene: TRBJ2-1; v_gene: TRBV5-1; CDR3aa: CASSPNDRGEQFF; CDR3nt: TGCGCCAGCAGCCCAAACGATAGGGGCGAGCAGTTCTTC
abundance: .; d_gene: .; j_gene: TRBJ1-1; v_gene: TRBV3-1/TRBV3-2; CDR3aa: CASSQSRGTEAFF; CDR3nt: TGTGCCAGCAGCCAATCCAGGGGCACTGAAGCTTTCTTT
abundance: .; d_gene: TRBD2; j_gene: TRBJ2-5; v_gene: TRBV7-8; CDR3aa: CASSQGLEETQYF; CDR3nt: TGTGCCAGCAGCCAAGGACTAGAAGAGACCCAGTACTTC
abundance: .; d_gene: .; j_gene: TRBJ2-3; v_gene: TRBV5-1; CDR3aa: CASSVTEDTQYF; CDR3nt: TGCGCCAGCAGCGTGACAGAAGATACGCAGTATTTT
abundance: once; d_gene: .; j_gene: TRBJ2-7; v_gene: TRBV6-5; CDR3aa: CASSYSLRVSEQYF; CDR3nt: TGTGCCAGCAGTTACTCCCTTAGGGTCTCCGAGCAGTACTTC
abundance: .; d_gene: .; j_gene: TRBJ2-1; v_gene: TRBV6-5; CDR3aa: CASRRQGGGAEQFF; CDR3nt: TGTGCCAGCAGGAGACAGGGAGGAGGCGCTGAGCAGTTCTTC
abundance: .; d_gene: .; j_gene: TRBJ1-5; v_gene: TRBV18; CDR3aa: CASSPPQQPQHF; CDR3nt: TGTGCCAGCTCACCACCACAGCAGCCCCAGCATTTT
abundance: .; d_gene: .; j_gene: TRBJ1-2; v_gene: TRBV2; CDR3aa: CASSEQGLGGGYTF; CDR3nt: TGTGCCAGCAGTGAACAGGGGCTCGGGGGTGGCTACACCTTC
abundance: .; d_gene: .; j_gene: TRBJ1-1; v_gene: TRBV15; CDR3aa: CATSRDRLFGRTTNTEAFF; CDR3nt: TGTGCCACCAGCAGAGATAGGTTGTTCGGGAGAACAACGAACACTGAAGCTTTCTTT
abundance: .; d_gene: TRBD1; j_gene: TRBJ2-7; v_gene: TRBV5-6; CDR3aa: CASSLDRAIYEQYF; CDR3nt: TGTGCCAGCAGTTTAGACAGGGCCATCTACGAGCAGTACTTC
abundance: .; d_gene: .; j_gene: TRBJ1-5; v_gene: TRBV28; CDR3aa: CASSPQDRSNQPQHF; CDR3nt: TGTGCCAGCAGTCCACAGGACAGAAGCAATCAGCCCCAGCATTTT
abundance: .; d_gene: .; j_gene: TRBJ2-1; v_gene: TRBV10-3; CDR3aa: CAISDRRDFAGNEQFF; CDR3nt: TGTGCCATCAGTGATAGACGGGACTTCGCCGGGAATGAGCAGTTCTTC
abundance: .; d_gene: .; j_gene: TRBJ2-5; v_gene: TRBV19; CDR3aa: CASSRQPLSGTQYF; CDR3nt: TGTGCCAGTAGTAGACAGCCACTCTCAGGGACCCAGTACTTC
abundance: .; d_gene: TRBD1; j_gene: TRBJ1-1; v_gene: TRBV9; CDR3aa: CASSVGQGSEAFF; CDR3nt: TGTGCCAGCAGCGTCGGACAGGGCTCTGAAGCTTTCTTT
abundance: .; d_gene: TRBD1; j_gene: TRBJ2-5; v_gene: TRBV2; CDR3aa: CASSGFGQAVQETQYF; CDR3nt: TGTGCCAGCAGTGGATTCGGACAGGCGGTACAAGAGACCCAGTACTTC
abundance: .; d_gene: .; j_gene: TRBJ2-1; v_gene: TRBV6-2/TRBV6-3; CDR3aa: CASSSIHGSSYNEQFF; CDR3nt: TGTGCCAGCAGCTCCATACATGGAAGCTCCTACAATGAGCAGTTCTTC
abundance: .; d_gene: .; j_gene: TRBJ1-6; v_gene: TRBV6-5; CDR3aa: CATFGGGRSPLHF; CDR3nt: TGTGCCACGTTCGGAGGGGGTCGGTCACCCCTCCACTTT
abundance: .; d_gene: .; j_gene: TRBJ2-1; v_gene: TRBV6-6; CDR3aa: CASRTPIYNEQFF; CDR3nt: TGTGCCAGCAGGACACCGATCTACAATGAGCAGTTCTTC
abundance: .; d_gene: TRBD1; j_gene: TRBJ1-5; v_gene: TRBV7-2; CDR3aa: CASSSGTGYQPQHF; CDR3nt: TGTGCCAGCAGCTCCGGGACAGGGTATCAGCCCCAGCATTTT
abundance: .; d_gene: .; j_gene: TRBJ2-3; v_gene: TRBV25-1; CDR3aa: CASSDPHQNSTDTQYF; CDR3nt: TGTGCCAGCAGTGATCCCCATCAAAACAGCACAGATACGCAGTATTTT
abundance: .; d_gene: .; j_gene: TRBJ2-1; v_gene: TRBV5-1; CDR3aa: CASTHSVGGGSYNEQFF; CDR3nt: TGCGCCAGCACCCACTCGGTGGGGGGCGGCTCCTACAATGAGCAGTTCTTC
abundance: .; d_gene: .; j_gene: TRBJ1-4; v_gene: TRBV29-1; CDR3aa: CSAGDEKLFF; CDR3nt: TGCAGCGCTGGGGATGAAAAACTGTTTTTT